A single sample is the source of the 5 T cell receptor beta chains below, sequenced in a study of cytomegalovirus exposure and HLA in healthy donors. 13 Jbeta primers and 60 Vbeta primers were used for the PCR. The data were produced by immunoSEQ multiplex PCR, yet TCRdb's version contains in-frame clones alone and is incomplete. The repertoire has some 96,000 clones, 64% of them found once; the top ten carry 3.2%. The sample taken for sequencing was PBMCs. The receptors shown here come from a man in his sixties in good health and CMV-seronegative.

This chain joins TRBV28 and TRBJ1-1; D call uncertain. The CDR3 has 13 amino acids. CDR1 is MDHEN, CDR2 SYDVKM, per germline. V was clipped by 4 bases and J by 1 base, with 7 bases between them. The CDR3 reads CASSSPGNTEAFF. The CDR3 nucleotides are TGTGCCAGCAGTTCCCCCGGGAACACTGAAGCTTTCTTT.

The V call is TRBV19, the J call TRBJ2-7; 9 nucleotides agree with TRBD1. CDR1 and CDR2 from the germline V gene are LNHDA and SQIVND (reference sequence). V lost 7 bases, J lost 3 bases, and 13 bases stayed unmatched. This CDR3 region has 16 residues. CDR3 residues: CASIGITGTGSYEQYF. The CDR3 bases are TGTGCCAGTATAGGGATAACCGGGACAGGGAGCTACGAGCAGTACTTC. The full variable domain, completed using reference TRBV19 and TRBJ2-7, is DGGITQSPKYLFRKEGQNVTLSCEQNLNHDAMYWYRQDPGQGLRLIYYSQIVNDFQKGDIAEGYSVSREKKESFPLTVTSAQKNPTAFYLCASIGITGTGSYEQYFGPGTRLTVT.

The V call is TRBV5-1, the J call TRBJ2-2, with 7 bases aligning to TRBD2. Trimming took 0 bases from V and 5 from J; bases not matched to a gene: 7. The CDR3 has 16 amino acids. Germline CDR1 and CDR2: SGHRS and YFSETQ. In DNA form, the CDR3 reads TGCGCCAGCAGCTTGGGGGCGGGAGCGCAAACCGGGGAGCTGTTTTTT. Protein: CASSLGAGAQTGELFF.

V usage is TRBV7-2 and J usage is TRBJ2-5, with 7 bases aligning to TRBD2. The J call may be mistaken, given a closer DNA end match to TRBJ2-7. CDR3 length: 14 amino acids. The germline V gene encodes CDR1 SGHTA and CDR2 FQGNSA. This CDR3 is CASVSSGGYYEQYF. The CDR3 coding sequence is TGTGCCAGCGTATCTAGCGGAGGATACTACGAGCAGTACTTC.

The chain couples TRBV13 to TRBJ1-1; D uncertain. The germline gives CDR1 PRHDT, CDR2 FYEKMQ (reference sequence). V lost 5 bases and J 4 bases, leaving 23 bases between the germline ends. CDR3 length: 17 amino acids. The CDR3 loop reads CASSRGTGAPASTEAFF. DNA of the CDR3: TGTGCCAGCAGCAGAGGAACGGGAGCCCCAGCCAGCACTGAAGCTTTCTTT. Variable domain in full (rest from reference TRBV13 and TRBJ1-1): AAGVIQSPRHLIKEKRETATLKCYPIPRHDTVYWYQQGPGQDPQFLISFYEKMQSDKGSIPDRFSAQQFSDYHSELNMSSLELGDSALYFCASSRGTGAPASTEAFFGQGTRLTVV.